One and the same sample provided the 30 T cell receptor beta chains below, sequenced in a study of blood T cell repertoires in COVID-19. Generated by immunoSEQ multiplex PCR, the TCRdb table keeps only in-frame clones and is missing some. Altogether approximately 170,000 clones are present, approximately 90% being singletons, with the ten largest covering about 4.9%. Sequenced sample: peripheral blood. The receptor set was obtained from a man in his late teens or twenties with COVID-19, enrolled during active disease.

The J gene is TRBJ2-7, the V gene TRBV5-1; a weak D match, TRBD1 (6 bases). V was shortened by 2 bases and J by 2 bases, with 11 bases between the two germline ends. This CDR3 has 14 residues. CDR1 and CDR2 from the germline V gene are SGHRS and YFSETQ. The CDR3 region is CASSLTGTTYEQYF. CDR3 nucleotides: TGCGCCAGCAGCTTAACCGGGACAACCTACGAGCAGTACTTC.

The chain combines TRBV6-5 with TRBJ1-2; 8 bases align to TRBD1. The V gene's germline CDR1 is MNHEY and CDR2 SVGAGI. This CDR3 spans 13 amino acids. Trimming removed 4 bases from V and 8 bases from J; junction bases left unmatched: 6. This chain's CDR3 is CASSSDRALGYTF. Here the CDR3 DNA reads TGTGCCAGCAGTTCGGACAGGGCCTTGGGCTACACCTTC.

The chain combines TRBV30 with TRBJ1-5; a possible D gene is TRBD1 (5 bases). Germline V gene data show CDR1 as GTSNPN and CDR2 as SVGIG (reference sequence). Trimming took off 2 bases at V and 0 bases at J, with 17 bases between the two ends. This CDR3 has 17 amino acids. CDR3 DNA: TGTGCCTGGAGTTTTGGGGGGGGAGCCTATAGCAATCAGCCCCAGCATTTT. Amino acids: CAWSFGGGAYSNQPQHF.

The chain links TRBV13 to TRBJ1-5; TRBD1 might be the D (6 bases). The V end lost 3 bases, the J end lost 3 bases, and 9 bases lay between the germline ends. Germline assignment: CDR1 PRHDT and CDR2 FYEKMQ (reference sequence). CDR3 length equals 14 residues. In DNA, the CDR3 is TGTGCCAGCAGCTTCCGACAGGCCAATCAGCCCCAGCATTTT. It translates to CASSFRQANQPQHF.

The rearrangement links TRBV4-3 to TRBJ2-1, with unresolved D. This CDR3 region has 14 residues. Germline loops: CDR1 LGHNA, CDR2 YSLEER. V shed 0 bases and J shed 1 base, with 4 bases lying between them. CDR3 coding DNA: TGCGCCAGCAGCCAAGATAATTCCTACAATGAGCAGTTCTTC. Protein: CASSQDNSYNEQFF.

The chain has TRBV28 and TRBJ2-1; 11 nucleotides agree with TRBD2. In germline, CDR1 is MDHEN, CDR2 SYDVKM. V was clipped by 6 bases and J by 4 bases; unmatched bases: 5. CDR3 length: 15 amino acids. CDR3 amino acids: CASRSGTSGYNEQFF. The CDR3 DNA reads TGTGCCAGCAGATCCGGGACTAGCGGTTACAATGAGCAGTTCTTC.

Here the CDR3 DNA reads TGTGCCAGTAGTGACGGAGCCTCTAAGGCTGAAGCTTTCTTT. This translates into CASSDGASKAEAFF. The V and J genes are TRBV19 and TRBJ1-1, with D uncertain. This CDR3 contains 14 residues. CDR1 and CDR2 from the germline V gene are LNHDA and SQIVND (reference sequence). V gave up 5 bases and J gave up 6 bases, with 16 bases separating them.

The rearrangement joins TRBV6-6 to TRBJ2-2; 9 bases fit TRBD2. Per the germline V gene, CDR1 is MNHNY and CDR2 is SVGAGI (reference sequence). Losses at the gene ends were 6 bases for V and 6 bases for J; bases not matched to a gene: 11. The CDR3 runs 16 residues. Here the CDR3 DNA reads TGTGCCAGCAGACCTACCGGGACTAGCAAGGCCGGGGAGCTGTTTTTT. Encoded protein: CASRPTGTSKAGELFF.

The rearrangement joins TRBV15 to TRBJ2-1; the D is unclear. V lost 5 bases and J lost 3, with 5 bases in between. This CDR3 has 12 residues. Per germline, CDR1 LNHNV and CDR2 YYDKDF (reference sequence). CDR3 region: CATSASYNEQFF. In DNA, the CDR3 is TGTGCCACCAGCGCCAGCTACAATGAGCAGTTCTTC.

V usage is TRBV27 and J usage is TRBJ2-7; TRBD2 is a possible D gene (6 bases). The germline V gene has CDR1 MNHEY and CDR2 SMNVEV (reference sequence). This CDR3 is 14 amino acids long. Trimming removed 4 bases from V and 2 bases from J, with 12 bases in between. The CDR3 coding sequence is TGTGCCAGCAGTTCCCGGCGGAGGGCCTACGAGCAGTACTTC. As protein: CASSSRRRAYEQYF.

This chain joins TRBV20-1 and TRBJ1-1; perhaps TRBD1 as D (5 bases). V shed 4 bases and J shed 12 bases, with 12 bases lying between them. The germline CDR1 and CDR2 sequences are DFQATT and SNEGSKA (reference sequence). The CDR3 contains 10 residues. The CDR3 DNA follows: TGCAGTGCTATGACAGTTTTTACTTTCTTT. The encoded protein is CSAMTVFTFF.

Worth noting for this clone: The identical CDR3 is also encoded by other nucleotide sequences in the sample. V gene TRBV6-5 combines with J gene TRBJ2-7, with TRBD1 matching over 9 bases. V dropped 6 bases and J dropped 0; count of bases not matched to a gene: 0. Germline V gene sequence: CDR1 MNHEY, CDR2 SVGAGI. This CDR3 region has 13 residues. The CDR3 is CASRTGGSYEQYF. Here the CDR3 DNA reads TGTGCCAGCAGGACAGGGGGCTCCTACGAGCAGTACTTC.

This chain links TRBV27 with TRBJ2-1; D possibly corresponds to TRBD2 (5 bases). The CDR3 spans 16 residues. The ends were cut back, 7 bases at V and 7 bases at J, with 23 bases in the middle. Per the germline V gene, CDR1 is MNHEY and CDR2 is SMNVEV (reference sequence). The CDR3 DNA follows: TGTGCCAGCAAGGGTGGCAAAGACCCAACGGGAAATGAGCAGTTCTTC. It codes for CASKGGKDPTGNEQFF.

The CDR3 spells CASSRGTLRETDTQYF. The CDR3 DNA reads as TGTGCCAGCAGCAGGGGGACCCTAAGGGAAACAGATACGCAGTATTTT. V gene TRBV5-6 combines with J gene TRBJ2-3, with TRBD1 as a possible D gene (6 bases). V gave up 4 bases and J gave up 3 bases, with 18 bases separating them. This CDR3 has 16 residues. Germline V gene sequence: CDR1 SGHDT, CDR2 YYEEEE.

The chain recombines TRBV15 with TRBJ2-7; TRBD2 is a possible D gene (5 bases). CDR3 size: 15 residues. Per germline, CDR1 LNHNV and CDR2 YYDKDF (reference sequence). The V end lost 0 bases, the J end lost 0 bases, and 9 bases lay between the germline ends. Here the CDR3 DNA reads TGTGCCACCAGCAGAGAAGGGAGTCCCTCCTACGAGCAGTACTTC. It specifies CATSREGSPSYEQYF.

CDR3 bases: TGCGCCAGCAGCCAAGCAGGGACAGGGAGGAACACTGAAGCTTTCTTT. Its translation is CASSQAGTGRNTEAFF. This chain joins TRBV4-1 and TRBJ1-1; 9 nucleotides match TRBD1. The V segment lost 1 base and the J segment 1 base; nucleotides outside the gene matches: 4. The CDR3 runs 16 residues. Germline CDR1 is MGHRA and CDR2 is YSYEKL.

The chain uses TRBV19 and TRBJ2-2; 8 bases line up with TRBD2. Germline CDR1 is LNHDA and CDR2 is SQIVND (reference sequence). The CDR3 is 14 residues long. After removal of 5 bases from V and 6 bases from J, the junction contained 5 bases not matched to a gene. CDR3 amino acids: CASSRLARAGELFF. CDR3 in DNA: TGTGCCAGTAGTCGACTAGCGAGGGCCGGGGAGCTGTTTTTT.

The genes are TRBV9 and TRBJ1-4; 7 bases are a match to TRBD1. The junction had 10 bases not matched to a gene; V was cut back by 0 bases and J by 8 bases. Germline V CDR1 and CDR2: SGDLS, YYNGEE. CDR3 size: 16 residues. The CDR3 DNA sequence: TGTGCCAGCAGCGTAGGAGAGGGGGCCCTGGCCGAAAAACTGTTTTTT. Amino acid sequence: CASSVGEGALAEKLFF.

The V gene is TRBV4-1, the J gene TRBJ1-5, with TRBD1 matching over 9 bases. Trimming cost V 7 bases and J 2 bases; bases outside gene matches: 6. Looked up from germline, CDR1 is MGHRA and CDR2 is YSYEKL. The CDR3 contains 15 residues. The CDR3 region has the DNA TGCGCCAGCAATGAATGGACAGGGGGCAATCAGCCCCAGCATTTT. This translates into CASNEWTGGNQPQHF.

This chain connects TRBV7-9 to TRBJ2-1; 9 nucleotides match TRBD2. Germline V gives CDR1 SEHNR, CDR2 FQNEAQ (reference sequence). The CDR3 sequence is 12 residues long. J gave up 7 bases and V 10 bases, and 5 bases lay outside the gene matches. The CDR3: CATRTSVNEQFF. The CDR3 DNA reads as TGTGCCACCCGGACTAGCGTAAATGAGCAGTTCTTC.

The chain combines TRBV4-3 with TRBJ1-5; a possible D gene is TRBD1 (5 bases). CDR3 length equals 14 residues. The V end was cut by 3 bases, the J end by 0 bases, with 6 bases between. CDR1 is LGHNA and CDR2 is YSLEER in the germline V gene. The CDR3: CASSQGPSNQPQHF. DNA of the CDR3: TGCGCCAGCAGCCAGGGGCCTAGCAATCAGCCCCAGCATTTT.

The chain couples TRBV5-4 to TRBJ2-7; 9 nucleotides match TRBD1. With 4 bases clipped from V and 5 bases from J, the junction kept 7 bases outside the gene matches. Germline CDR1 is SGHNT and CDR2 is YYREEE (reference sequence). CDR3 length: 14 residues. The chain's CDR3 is CASSRGTGSHEQYF. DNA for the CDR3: TGTGCCAGCAGCCGAGGGACAGGGTCCCACGAGCAGTACTTC.

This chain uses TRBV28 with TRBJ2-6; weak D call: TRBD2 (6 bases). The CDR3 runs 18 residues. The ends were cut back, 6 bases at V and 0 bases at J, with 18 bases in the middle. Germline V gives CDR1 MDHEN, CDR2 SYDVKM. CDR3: CASSSTDYLSSGANVLTF. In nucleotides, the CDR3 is TGTGCCAGCAGCTCTACGGACTATCTGAGCTCTGGGGCCAACGTCCTGACTTTC.

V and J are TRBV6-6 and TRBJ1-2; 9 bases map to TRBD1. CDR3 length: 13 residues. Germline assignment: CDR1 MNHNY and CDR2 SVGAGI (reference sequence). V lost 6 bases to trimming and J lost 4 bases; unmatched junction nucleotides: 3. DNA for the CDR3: TGTGCCAGCAGCTCGGACAGGGGCTATGGCTACACCTTC. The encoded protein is CASSSDRGYGYTF.

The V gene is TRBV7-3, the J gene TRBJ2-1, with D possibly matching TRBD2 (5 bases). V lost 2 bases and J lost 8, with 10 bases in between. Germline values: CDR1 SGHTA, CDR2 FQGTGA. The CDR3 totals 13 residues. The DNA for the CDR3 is TGTGCCAGCAGCTTACCCGGGGTAGATGAGCAGTTCTTC. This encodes CASSLPGVDEQFF.

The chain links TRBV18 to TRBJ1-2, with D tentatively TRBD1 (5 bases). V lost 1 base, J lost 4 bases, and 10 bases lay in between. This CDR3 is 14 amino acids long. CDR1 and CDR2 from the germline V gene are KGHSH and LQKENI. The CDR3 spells CASSPLGGAYGYTF. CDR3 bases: TGTGCCAGCTCACCACTAGGCGGGGCCTATGGCTACACCTTC.

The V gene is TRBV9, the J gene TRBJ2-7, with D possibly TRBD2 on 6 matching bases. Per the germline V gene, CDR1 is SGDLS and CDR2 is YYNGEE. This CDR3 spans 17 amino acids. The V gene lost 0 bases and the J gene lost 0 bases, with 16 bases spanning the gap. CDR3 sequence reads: CASSVVQEDGSSYEQYF. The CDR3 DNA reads TGTGCCAGCAGCGTAGTGCAGGAGGACGGGAGCTCCTACGAGCAGTACTTC.

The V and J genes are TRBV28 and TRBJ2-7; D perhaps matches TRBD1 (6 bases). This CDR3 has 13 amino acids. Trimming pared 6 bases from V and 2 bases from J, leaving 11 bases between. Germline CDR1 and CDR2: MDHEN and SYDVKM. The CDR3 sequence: CASRRGQTYEQYF. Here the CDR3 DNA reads TGTGCCAGCAGACGAGGACAGACCTACGAGCAGTACTTC.

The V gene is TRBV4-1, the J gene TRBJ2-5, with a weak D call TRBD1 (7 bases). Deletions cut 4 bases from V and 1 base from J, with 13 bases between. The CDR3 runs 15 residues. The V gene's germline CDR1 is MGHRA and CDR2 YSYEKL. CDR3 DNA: TGCGCCAGCAGCCCTACGGGGGACAGCCAAGAGACCCAGTACTTC. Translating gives CASSPTGDSQETQYF.

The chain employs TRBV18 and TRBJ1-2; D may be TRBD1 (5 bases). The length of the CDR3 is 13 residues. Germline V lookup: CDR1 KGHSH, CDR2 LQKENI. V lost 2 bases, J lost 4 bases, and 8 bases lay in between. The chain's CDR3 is CASSPAGIYGYTF. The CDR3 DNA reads TGTGCCAGCTCACCAGCAGGGATCTATGGCTACACCTTC.